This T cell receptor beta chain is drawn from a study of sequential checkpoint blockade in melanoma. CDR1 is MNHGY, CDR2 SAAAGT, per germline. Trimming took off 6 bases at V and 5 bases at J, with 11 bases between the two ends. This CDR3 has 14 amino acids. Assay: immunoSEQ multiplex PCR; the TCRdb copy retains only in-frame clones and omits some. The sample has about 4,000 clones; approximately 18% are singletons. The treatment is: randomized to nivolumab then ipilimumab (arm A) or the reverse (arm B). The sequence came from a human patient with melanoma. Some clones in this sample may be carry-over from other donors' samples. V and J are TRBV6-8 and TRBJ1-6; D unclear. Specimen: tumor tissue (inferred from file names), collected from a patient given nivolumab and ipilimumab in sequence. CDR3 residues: CASSRAMDNSPLHF. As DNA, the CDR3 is TGTGCCAGCAGCCGGGCCATGGATAATTCACCCCTCCACTTT.